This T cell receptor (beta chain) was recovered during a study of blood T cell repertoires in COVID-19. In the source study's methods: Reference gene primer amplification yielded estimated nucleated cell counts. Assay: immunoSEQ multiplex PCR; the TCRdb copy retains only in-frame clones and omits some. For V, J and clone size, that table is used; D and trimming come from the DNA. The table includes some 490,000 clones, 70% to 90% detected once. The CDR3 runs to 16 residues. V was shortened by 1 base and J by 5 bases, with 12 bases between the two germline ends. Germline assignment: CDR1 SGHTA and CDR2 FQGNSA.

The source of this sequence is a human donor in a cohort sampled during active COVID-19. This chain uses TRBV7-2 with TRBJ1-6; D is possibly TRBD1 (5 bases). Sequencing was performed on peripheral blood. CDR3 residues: CASSLEGQGNNSPLHF. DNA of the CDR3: TGTGCCAGCAGCTTAGAAGGCCAGGGAAATAATTCACCCCTCCACTTT. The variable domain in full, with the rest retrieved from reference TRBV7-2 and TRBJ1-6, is GAGVSQSPSNKVTEKGKDVELRCDPISGHTALYWYRQSLGQGLEFLIYFQGNSAPDKSGLPSDRFSAERTGGSVSTLTIQRTQQEDSAVYLCASSLEGQGNNSPLHFGNGTRLTVT.